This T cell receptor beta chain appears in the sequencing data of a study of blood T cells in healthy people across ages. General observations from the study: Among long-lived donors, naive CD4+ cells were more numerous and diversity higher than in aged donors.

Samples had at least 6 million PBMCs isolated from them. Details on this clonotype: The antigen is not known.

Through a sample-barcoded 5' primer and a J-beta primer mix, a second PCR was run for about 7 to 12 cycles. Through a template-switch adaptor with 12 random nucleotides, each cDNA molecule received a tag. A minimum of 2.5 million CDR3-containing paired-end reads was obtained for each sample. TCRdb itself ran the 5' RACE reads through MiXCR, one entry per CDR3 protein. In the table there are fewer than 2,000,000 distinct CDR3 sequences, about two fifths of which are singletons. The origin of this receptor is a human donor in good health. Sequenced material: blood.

In DNA, the CDR3 is TGTGCCAGCAGCTTAATCGGGGGGGGGGTTATGCTCACCTATGGCTACACCTTC. It codes for CASSLIGGGVMLTYGYTF. The chain employs TRBV7-2 and TRBJ1-2, with TRBD1 as a possible D gene (5 bases). The CDR3 runs 18 residues. V lost 2 bases to trimming and J lost 4 bases, with 23 bases between them. The germline CDR1 and CDR2 sequences are SGHTA and FQGNSA.